These 26 T cell receptor beta chains share one sample of origin, sequenced in a study of blood T cell repertoires in COVID-19. TCRdb keeps only in-frame clones here, not all; method: immunoSEQ multiplex PCR. The data hold 40,000 to 50,000 clones, with 87% observed a single time. The material sequenced was peripheral blood. The receptors originated from a woman of 80 years or more with COVID-19, enrolled during active disease.

This chain's CDR3 is CASSDIQRNQPQHF. The CDR3 DNA sequence: TGTGCCAGCAGTGACATACAGAGAAATCAGCCCCAGCATTTT. The V gene is TRBV27, the J gene TRBJ1-5, with D unclear. CDR3 size: 14 residues. Trimming removed 5 bases from V and 4 bases from J, with 12 bases in between. Germline V lookup: CDR1 MNHEY, CDR2 SMNVEV (reference sequence).

The chain recombines TRBV5-8 with TRBJ1-6; D gene uncertain. Trimming stripped 5 bases from V and 8 bases from J, with 11 bases between. The CDR3 runs 13 residues. The germline V gene encodes CDR1 SGHTS and CDR2 YDEGEE. In DNA form, the CDR3 reads TGTGCCAGCAGGGCCCTCGGAGATTCACCCCTCCACTTT. This encodes CASRALGDSPLHF.

This chain uses TRBV6-2 or TRBV6-3 with TRBJ1-6; D not certain. The CDR3 totals 15 residues. Germline V lookup: CDR1 MNHEY, CDR2 SVGEGT. V was trimmed by 2 bases and J by 0 bases, leaving 5 bases between them. The CDR3 DNA reads TGTGCCAGCAGTTACAGGAGCTCCTATAATTCACCCCTCCACTTT. It yields the protein CASSYRSSYNSPLHF.

The chain employs TRBV19 and TRBJ2-1, with 8 nucleotides matching TRBD2. The germline CDR1 and CDR2 sequences are LNHDA and SQIVND (reference sequence). This CDR3 is 14 amino acids long. J lost 8 bases, V lost 5 bases, and 8 bases had no gene match. The CDR3 DNA reads as TGTGCCAGTAGTTCCCAAGCGGGGGTGGATGAGCAGTTCTTC. Its protein is CASSSQAGVDEQFF.

V is TRBV19 and J is TRBJ2-5; no definite D call. V lost 3 bases and J 2 bases, leaving 10 bases between the germline ends. CDR3 length equals 14 residues. The germline gives CDR1 LNHDA, CDR2 SQIVND (reference sequence). The CDR3 DNA sequence: TGTGCCAGTAGTATCGTGGCCAGTCAAGAGACCCAGTACTTC. Translating it yields CASSIVASQETQYF.

This clone occurred once. The V call is TRBV18, the J call TRBJ2-2, with 7 bases aligning to TRBD1. CDR1 and CDR2 from the germline V gene are KGHSH and LQKENI. Trimming took 3 bases from V and 2 from J; bases not matched to a gene: 6. This CDR3 has 16 amino acids. The CDR3 DNA follows: TGTGCCAGCTCACCCCGGACAGGCGTTAACACCGGGGAGCTGTTTTTT. Protein sequence: CASSPRTGVNTGELFF.

V gene TRBV18 combines with J gene TRBJ1-3; TRBD1 might be the D (5 bases). The germline V gene encodes CDR1 KGHSH and CDR2 LQKENI. V was pared by 0 bases and J by 4 bases, with 16 bases between. The CDR3 loop spans 17 amino acids. DNA for the CDR3: TGTGCCAGCTCACCACCGGGCCGGGGGAGTGGCGGAAACACCATATATTTT. This gives the protein CASSPPGRGSGGNTIYF.

This clone was seen once. The V call is TRBV5-1, the J call TRBJ2-1, with 13 bases identical to TRBD2. The germline V gene encodes CDR1 SGHRS and CDR2 YFSETQ. V shed 0 bases, J shed 4 bases, and the junction held 1 base outside the gene matches. The CDR3 contains 16 residues. CDR3 sequence: CASSLGLAGGYNEQFF. The CDR3, as DNA: TGCGCCAGCAGCTTGGGACTAGCGGGAGGATACAATGAGCAGTTCTTC.

The V gene is TRBV3-1 (or the pseudogene TRBV3-2), the J gene TRBJ1-1; D might be TRBD1 (6 bases). The V gene lost 0 bases and the J gene lost 4 bases, with 12 bases spanning the gap. The CDR3 totals 15 residues. In germline, CDR1 is LGHDT, CDR2 YNNKEL (reference sequence). In DNA form, the CDR3 reads TGTGCCAGCAGCCAAGATCAGGGGAGGGGCACTGAAGCTTTCTTT. Encoded protein: CASSQDQGRGTEAFF.

The chain recombines TRBV5-1 with TRBJ2-3; possibly TRBD2 for D (7 bases). V shed 3 bases and J shed 5 bases, with 16 bases lying between them. The CDR3 extends over 15 amino acids. Germline loops: CDR1 SGHRS, CDR2 YFSETQ. CDR3: CASSSLGGARDTQYF. CDR3 nucleotides: TGCGCCAGCAGCTCCCTGGGGGGGGCGAGAGATACGCAGTATTTT.

This chain links TRBV19 with TRBJ1-1; the D is unclear. The CDR3 is made up of 12 amino acids. Per germline, CDR1 LNHDA and CDR2 SQIVND (reference sequence). Trimming shortened V by 3 bases and J by 4 bases, and 6 bases separated the two germline ends. DNA of the CDR3: TGTGCCAGTAGTATCGGACTCACTGAAGCTTTCTTT. Translation gives CASSIGLTEAFF. The full variable domain, rest sourced from reference TRBV19 and TRBJ1-1, is DGGITQSPKYLFRKEGQNVTLSCEQNLNHDAMYWYRQDPGQGLRLIYYSQIVNDFQKGDIAEGYSVSREKKESFPLTVTSAQKNPTAFYLCASSIGLTEAFFGQGTRLTVV.

The rearrangement links TRBV5-5 to TRBJ2-5, with TRBD2 matching over 12 bases. The CDR3 runs 18 residues. The germline CDR1 and CDR2 sequences are SGHKS and YYEKEE (reference sequence). V lost 1 base and J lost 3; bases outside the gene matches: 10. The CDR3 here is CASSLSPTSGRRKETQYF. The CDR3 nucleotides read TGTGCCAGCAGCTTGTCTCCGACTAGCGGGAGACGAAAAGAGACCCAGTACTTC.

The chain carries TRBV10-3 and TRBJ1-1; tentative D call: TRBD1 (5 bases). V shed 7 bases and J shed 1 base, with 13 bases lying between them. There are 14 residues in the CDR3. Germline V lookup: CDR1 ENHRY, CDR2 SYGVKD. For the CDR3, the DNA is TGTGCCATCAACCGGCAGGGCGGGAACACTGAAGCTTTCTTT. Protein: CAINRQGGNTEAFF.

The chain carries TRBV20-1 and TRBJ2-3; 9 bases match TRBD1. CDR1 is DFQATT, CDR2 SNEGSKA, per germline (reference sequence). Germline trimming cut 5 bases from V and 4 bases from J; bases unmatched to any gene: 13. This CDR3 has 16 residues. The CDR3: CSARGTGSWSADTQYF. In DNA form, the CDR3 reads TGCAGTGCTCGTGGGACAGGGAGCTGGAGCGCAGATACGCAGTATTTT.

The chain carries TRBV6-6 and TRBJ1-6, with 7 bases identical to TRBD1. V was clipped by 11 bases and J by 8 bases; unmatched bases: 9. This CDR3 is built from 13 residues. Per germline, CDR1 MNHNY and CDR2 SVGAGI (reference sequence). Here the CDR3 reads CAGRQGVYSPLHF. DNA of the CDR3: TGTGCCGGGAGACAGGGAGTCTATTCACCCCTCCACTTT.

This chain connects TRBV2 to TRBJ2-7; 8 bases are shared with TRBD1. V gave up 6 bases and J gave up 0 bases; unmatched junction bases: 4. The CDR3 loop spans 14 amino acids. CDR1 is SNHLY, CDR2 FYNNEI, per germline. CDR3 coding DNA: TGTGCCAGCAGCCGGACAGGGAGCTCCTACGAGCAGTACTTC. Residues: CASSRTGSSYEQYF.

This chain joins TRBV14 and TRBJ2-4, with TRBD2 matching 9 bases. J lost 3 bases, V lost 3 bases, and 3 bases had no gene match. The CDR3 consists of 15 residues. CDR1 and CDR2 (germline): SGHDN, FVKESK. The CDR3 sequence is CASSQGLAGKNIQYF. CDR3 nucleotide sequence: TGTGCCAGCAGCCAGGGACTAGCTGGCAAAAACATTCAGTACTTC.

The chain employs TRBV4-1 and TRBJ2-7, with TRBD2 matching over 9 bases. V dropped 3 bases and J dropped 3; count of bases not matched to a gene: 6. CDR1 MGHRA and CDR2 YSYEKL come from the germline V gene. This CDR3 spans 15 amino acids. CDR3 coding DNA: TGCGCCAGCAGCCACGTAGCGGGAGCGGACTACGAGCAGTACTTC. Amino acids: CASSHVAGADYEQYF.

The table lists this clone with a count of one. V gene TRBV7-9 combines with J gene TRBJ1-2; D is undetermined. The V gene's germline CDR1 is SEHNR and CDR2 FQNEAQ (reference sequence). Trimming took off 3 bases at V and 1 base at J, with 6 bases between the two ends. CDR3 length: 13 amino acids. CDR3 in DNA: TGTGCCAGCAGCTTTTCGAGTAACTATGGCTACACCTTC. Protein: CASSFSSNYGYTF.

V usage is TRBV5-1 and J usage is TRBJ1-1; 10 nucleotides line up with TRBD1. Germline V gene data show CDR1 as SGHRS and CDR2 as YFSETQ. V shed 3 bases, J shed 11 bases, and the junction held 7 bases outside the gene matches. The CDR3 covers 13 residues. The CDR3 spells CASSSGDRGSAFF. The CDR3 DNA is TGCGCCAGCAGCTCGGGGGACAGGGGCAGTGCTTTCTTT.

The chain joins TRBV3-1 (or the pseudogene TRBV3-2) to TRBJ2-7; possible D gene TRBD2, 5 bases. The CDR3 is 11 amino acids. Between the trimmed V and J ends, which lost 8 bases and 6 bases, there was a span of 11 bases. In germline, CDR1 is LGHDT, CDR2 YNNKEL (reference sequence). The CDR3: CASGRVGEQYF. CDR3 nucleotide sequence: TGTGCCAGCGGGCGGGTGGGCGAGCAGTACTTC.

The chain recombines TRBV7-3 with TRBJ1-1; no reliable D call. Germline V lookup: CDR1 SGHTA, CDR2 FQGTGA. Trimming took 5 bases from V and 3 from J, leaving 10 bases between them. This CDR3 has 13 amino acids. The CDR3 DNA reads TGTGCCAGCAGCCACGGGGTGTACACTGAAGCTTTCTTT. The encoded protein is CASSHGVYTEAFF.

The chain has TRBV30 and TRBJ1-2; D possibly corresponds to TRBD1 (5 bases). V was pared by 0 bases and J by 8 bases, with 13 bases between. The germline V gene encodes CDR1 GTSNPN and CDR2 SVGIG (reference sequence). The CDR3 has 13 amino acids. CDR3 nucleotide sequence: TGTGCCTGGAGTGTAGCGTTAGGGGAAGGCTACACCTTC. This encodes CAWSVALGEGYTF.

The V call is TRBV5-1, the J call TRBJ2-7, with D unresolved. Per germline, CDR1 SGHRS and CDR2 YFSETQ. This CDR3 contains 12 residues. V was cut by 4 bases and J by 3 bases, with 8 bases left in between. The chain's CDR3 is CASSALNYEQYF. The DNA of the CDR3 is TGCGCCAGCAGCGCGTTAAACTACGAGCAGTACTTC.

This chain connects TRBV5-1 to TRBJ2-7, with 7 bases matching TRBD2. Trimming at V came to 4 bases and at J to 3 bases, leaving 4 bases not matched to a gene. Germline V gives CDR1 SGHRS, CDR2 YFSETQ. The CDR3 totals 13 residues. In DNA form, the CDR3 reads TGCGCCAGCAGCATCGGGACTATCTACGAGCAGTACTTC. Encoded protein: CASSIGTIYEQYF.

The rearrangement joins TRBV2 to TRBJ1-1, with 7 nucleotides matching TRBD1. The ends lost 6 bases at V and 1 base at J; junction bases unmatched: 5. This CDR3 has 14 residues. Germline CDR1 reads SNHLY; CDR2 reads FYNNEI. DNA for the CDR3: TGTGCCAGCAGGGGGGACAGTGGGAACACTGAAGCTTTCTTT. It yields the protein CASRGDSGNTEAFF.